The clone carrying this T cell receptor beta chain came up once. This table comes from immunoSEQ multiplex PCR, and its TCRdb copy is limited to in-frame clones, with some not included. The sample consists of approximately 140,000 clones, more than 70% of them appearing once. V lost 2 bases and J lost 2, with 10 bases in between. Germline lookup yields CDR1 KGHSH and CDR2 LQKENI. The CDR3 has 14 residues. This sample was included in a study of blood T cell repertoires in COVID-19. Study at large: PBMCs, B-cell-depleted T cells, or T cells were the source of the cDNA or gDNA that made up the material.

The source of this sequence is a man aged 35-49 years with acute COVID-19. J is TRBJ2-7 and V is TRBV18, with D possibly TRBD1 on 5 matching bases. The sequencing sample was made of PBMCs or T cells enriched from blood (not recorded which). The CDR3 protein is CASSPAETAYEQYF. CDR3 DNA: TGTGCCAGCTCACCAGCCGAGACAGCCTACGAGCAGTACTTC.